The 32 T cell receptor beta chains below were found in one sample sequenced in a study of T-cell reconstitution after alpha-beta-depleted transplantation in children. Preparing the TCRbeta library involved the use of unique molecular identifiers. TCRdb redid the calling of the PCR reads with MiXCR, one entry per CDR3 protein. The sample contains some 150,000 distinct CDR3 sequences, around 10% of which appear only once. The sequencing used PBMCs, mostly from graft donor cells, collected 180 days after TCRalphabeta/CD19-depleted stem cell transplant. The origin of the receptors is a female patient aged 2-10 years who had a stem cell transplant for congenital amegakaryocytic thrombocytopenia, so the T cells may come from the graft donor.

Ten or more counts support this clonotype. The rearrangement links TRBV20-1 to TRBJ1-1; TRBD1 might be the D (5 bases). CDR3 length equals 14 residues. V was trimmed by 0 bases and J by 4 bases, leaving 12 bases between them. Germline values: CDR1 DFQATT, CDR2 SNEGSKA (reference sequence). In DNA, the CDR3 is TGCAGTGCTAGAGACGCACAGGCGGCCACTGAAGCTTTCTTT. This gives the protein CSARDAQAATEAFF.

This clonotype was counted many times. The genes are TRBV20-1 and TRBJ2-1, with 11 bases fitting TRBD2. V dropped 6 bases and J dropped 4; count of bases not matched to a gene: 5. Germline loops: CDR1 DFQATT, CDR2 SNEGSKA (reference sequence). The CDR3 totals 14 residues. The CDR3 DNA reads as TGCAGTGCCCTTAGCGGGAGGGGTTACAATGAGCAGTTCTTC. Its translation is CSALSGRGYNEQFF.

This clonotype was counted ten times or more. This rearrangement joins TRBV12-3 or TRBV12-4 to TRBJ1-5; D gene unclear. The CDR3 covers 15 residues. Trimming shortened V by 1 base and J by 3 bases, and 10 bases separated the two germline ends. In nucleotides, the CDR3 is TGTGCCAGCAGTTTAGATTTCCGGGCCAATCAGCCCCAGCATTTT. Translation: CASSLDFRANQPQHF.

A note on this clonotype: At one end, the junction sequence differs from germline, possibly due to a read error. V usage is TRBV29-1 and J usage is TRBJ2-1, with D hard to call. The CDR3 is 10 residues long. CDR1 SQVTM and CDR2 ANQGSEA come from the germline V gene. The chain's CDR3 is CNVGDFEQFF. For the CDR3, the DNA is TGCAACGTTGGGGATTTTGAGCAGTTCTTC.

This clonotype was found many times. The CDR3 bases are TGTGCCAGCAGCCAACGCCGGGGACAGGGGACAAACACCGGGGAGCTGTTTTTT. This encodes CASSQRRGQGTNTGELFF. V is TRBV14 and J is TRBJ2-2; 10 bases match TRBD1. CDR3 length: 18 residues. The junction had 8 bases not matched to a gene; V was cut back by 2 bases and J by 2 bases. Looked up from germline, CDR1 is SGHDN and CDR2 is FVKESK.

This clonotype turned up a few times. The chain couples TRBV12-3 or TRBV12-4 to TRBJ2-3, with 12 bases lining up with TRBD1. The CDR3 runs to 18 residues. After removal of 7 bases from V and 3 bases from J, the junction contained 14 bases not matched to a gene. CDR3 residues: CASTPSGQGARKTDTQYF. Written as DNA, the CDR3 is TGTGCCAGCACCCCGTCGGGACAGGGGGCAAGGAAGACAGATACGCAGTATTTT.

This clonotype has a count of ten or more. This chain connects TRBV7-7 to TRBJ2-2; 7 nucleotides agree with TRBD2. The CDR3 length is 15 residues. Germline CDR1 SSHAT, CDR2 FNYEAQ (reference sequence). Trimming removed 5 bases from V and 2 bases from J; junction bases left unmatched: 5. The CDR3 DNA reads as TGTGCCAGCAGCCGCGGACTAGAAAACACCGGGGAGCTGTTTTTT. As protein: CASSRGLENTGELFF.

The chain recombines TRBV27 with TRBJ2-1, with 14 bases lining up with TRBD2. The germline CDR1 and CDR2 sequences are MNHEY and SMNVEV (reference sequence). This CDR3 comprises 16 residues. V was clipped by 1 base and J by 9 bases; unmatched bases: 5. CDR3 protein: CASSLLGTSGRFEQFF. CDR3 nucleotides: TGTGCCAGCAGTTTATTGGGGACTAGCGGGAGATTTGAGCAGTTCTTC.

This clonotype has at least ten counts. This chain connects TRBV20-1 to TRBJ2-7, with a possible D match to TRBD1 (6 bases). V was pared by 4 bases and J by 1 base, with 14 bases between. The CDR3 totals 14 residues. Germline V gene lookup returns CDR1 DFQATT and CDR2 SNEGSKA (reference sequence). The CDR3 sequence: CSATVRGGSYEQYF. In DNA form, the CDR3 reads TGCAGTGCTACCGTCAGAGGGGGTTCCTACGAGCAGTACTTC.

The chain combines TRBV10-2 with TRBJ2-7; a weak D match, TRBD1 (6 bases). Germline V gene lookup returns CDR1 WSHSY and CDR2 SAAADI. This CDR3 is 15 amino acids long. V dropped 4 bases and J dropped 4 bases, with 17 bases sitting between them. Here the CDR3 reads CASSGVWGHLYEQYF. Here the CDR3 DNA reads TGCGCCAGCAGTGGGGTTTGGGGACACCTTTACGAGCAGTACTTC.

Ten or more counts support this clonotype. V gene TRBV5-6 combines with J gene TRBJ1-4; unclear D gene. Germline CDR1 is SGHDT and CDR2 is YYEEEE. The V end lost 4 bases, the J end lost 0 bases, and 10 bases lay between the germline ends. This CDR3 is built from 15 residues. CDR3 loop: CASSTRSATNEKLFF. CDR3 nucleotide sequence: TGTGCCAGCAGCACCAGGAGCGCAACTAATGAAAAACTGTTTTTT.

There are many counts of this clonotype. The gene calls are TRBV5-4 and TRBJ2-5; the match to TRBD1 covers 9 bases. The V gene end was trimmed by 4 bases and the J gene end by 5 bases; junction bases not matched to a gene: 6. CDR1 is SGHNT, CDR2 YYREEE, per germline (reference sequence). This CDR3 is 14 amino acids long. DNA of the CDR3: TGTGCCAGCAGCGACAGGGACAGGGTTGAGACCCAGTACTTC. Its translation is CASSDRDRVETQYF.

This sequence joins TRBV20-1 and TRBJ2-3; D is possibly TRBD2 (7 bases). Germline lookup yields CDR1 DFQATT and CDR2 SNEGSKA (reference sequence). The V and J ends lost 0 bases and 4 bases respectively, with 17 bases between them. The CDR3 length is 16 residues. CDR3 loop: CSARDRTRGAADTQYF. DNA of the CDR3: TGCAGTGCTAGAGATCGGACCCGGGGGGCGGCAGATACGCAGTATTTT.

The chain uses TRBV5-1 and TRBJ2-7, with a weak D call TRBD2 (6 bases). Germline assignment: CDR1 SGHRS and CDR2 YFSETQ. The CDR3 is 16 residues long. Trimming took off 3 bases at V and 2 bases at J, with 18 bases between the two ends. The CDR3 region is CASSCPGSGGAYEQYF. DNA for the CDR3: TGCGCCAGCAGCTGCCCAGGTTCCGGAGGGGCCTACGAGCAGTACTTC.

This clonotype was recorded at least ten times. This chain uses TRBV9 with TRBJ2-4; 14 bases line up with TRBD2. The CDR3 is made up of 16 amino acids. J gave up 8 bases and V 4 bases, and 8 bases lay outside the gene matches. Germline CDR1 reads SGDLS; CDR2 reads YYNGEE. For the CDR3, the DNA is TGTGCCAGCAGCCCGACCGGGACTAGCGGGAGTCACATTCAGTACTTC. Its translation: CASSPTGTSGSHIQYF. The full variable domain, its missing parts supplied by reference TRBV9 and TRBJ2-4, is DSGVTQTPKHLITATGQRVTLRCSPRSGDLSVYWYQQSLDQGLQFLIQYYNGEERAKGNILERFSAQQFPDLHSELNLSSLELGDSALYFCASSPTGTSGSHIQYFGAGTRLSVL.

Ten or more counts support this clonotype. The chain carries TRBV10-3 and TRBJ1-4, with TRBD1 identical over 10 bases. The CDR3 has 15 amino acids. Per the germline V gene, CDR1 is ENHRY and CDR2 is SYGVKD. V shed 3 bases, J shed 8 bases, and the junction held 6 bases outside the gene matches. The CDR3 nucleotides are TGTGCCATCAGTGAAAGGACAGGGGGGAGCGAAAAACTGTTTTTT. Its protein product is CAISERTGGSEKLFF.

This clonotype came up many times. The chain carries TRBV4-2 and TRBJ2-7; the D gene is possibly TRBD1 (6 bases). V lost 2 bases and J lost 3, with 17 bases in between. This CDR3 is 16 amino acids long. Germline CDR1 is LGHNA and CDR2 is YNFKEQ. Written as DNA, the CDR3 is TGTGCCAGCAGCCAATCCACGACTGAGGGGGACTACGAGCAGTACTTC. Amino acids: CASSQSTTEGDYEQYF.

V usage is TRBV29-1 and J usage is TRBJ2-7; 7 bases line up with TRBD1. V shed 5 bases, J shed 3 bases, and the junction held 10 bases outside the gene matches. This CDR3 spans 14 amino acids. Germline assignment: CDR1 SQVTM and CDR2 ANQGSEA. The CDR3 is CSVSLVRDSYEQYF. The CDR3 DNA follows: TGCAGCGTTTCCCTCGTCCGGGACAGCTACGAGCAGTACTTC.

The sample holds many counts of this clonotype. This chain uses TRBV4-3 with TRBJ1-1; D possibly corresponds to TRBD1 (5 bases). The length of the CDR3 is 15 residues. Trimming took off 4 bases at V and 1 base at J, with 13 bases between the two ends. Germline CDR1 is LGHNA and CDR2 is YSLEER. The CDR3 nucleotides read TGCGCCAGCAGCCGATTGGACACCCCGAACACTGAAGCTTTCTTT. Its translation: CASSRLDTPNTEAFF.

The V and J genes are TRBV29-1 and TRBJ2-3; D unresolved. Germline values: CDR1 SQVTM, CDR2 ANQGSEA. The CDR3 loop spans 13 amino acids. V was pared by 4 bases and J by 2 bases, with 10 bases between. CDR3 nucleotides: TGCAGCGTTGTCGGCCCGCACACAGATACGCAGTATTTT. It yields the protein CSVVGPHTDTQYF.

This clonotype was found a few times. V and J are TRBV5-5 and TRBJ1-5; D perhaps matches TRBD1 (6 bases). Deletions cut 0 bases from V and 0 bases from J, with 16 bases between. CDR3 length: 18 amino acids. CDR1 and CDR2 (germline): SGHKS, YYEKEE (reference sequence). This CDR3 reads CASSLDGQTFYSNQPQHF. The CDR3 nucleotides are TGTGCCAGCAGCTTGGACGGACAGACCTTTTATAGCAATCAGCCCCAGCATTTT.

This clonotype has ten or more counts. The CDR3 protein is CASSLRGGLAGGYTF. CDR3 sequence (DNA): TGTGCCAGCAGTTTAAGAGGCGGCTTAGCTGGTGGCTACACCTTC. The gene calls are TRBV12-3 or TRBV12-4 and TRBJ1-2; no definite D call. V lost 2 bases to trimming and J lost 7 bases, with 17 bases between them. The CDR3 consists of 15 residues.

This clonotype showed up many times. The chain carries TRBV15 and TRBJ2-1; D gene unclear. This CDR3 has 17 residues. The V end lost 1 base, the J end lost 0 bases, and 13 bases lay between the germline ends. CDR1 is LNHNV, CDR2 YYDKDF, per germline (reference sequence). CDR3 sequence: CATSRALGRSSYNEQFF. CDR3 nucleotides: TGTGCCACCAGCAGAGCCCTGGGCAGGAGCTCCTACAATGAGCAGTTCTTC.

This clonotype was found many times. This sequence joins TRBV10-3 and TRBJ2-2, with D perhaps matching TRBD1 or TRBD2 (5 bases each). Trimming cost V 4 bases and J 3 bases, with 12 bases left between them. The CDR3 totals 15 residues. In germline, CDR1 is ENHRY, CDR2 SYGVKD. CDR3 bases: TGTGCCATCAGTGTCTCGGGGCGAGACACCGGGGAGCTGTTTTTT. Translated, it gives CAISVSGRDTGELFF.

This clonotype has at least ten counts. The chain recombines TRBV13 with TRBJ2-6; D gene ambiguous. In germline, CDR1 is PRHDT, CDR2 FYEKMQ (reference sequence). V gave up 0 bases and J gave up 0 bases, with 9 bases separating them. The CDR3 runs 17 residues. CDR3 protein: CASSLGSWSSGANVLTF. CDR3 nucleotide sequence: TGTGCCAGCAGCTTAGGCTCCTGGAGCTCTGGGGCCAACGTCCTGACTTTC.

This clonotype was seen ten or more times. This sequence joins TRBV29-1 and TRBJ2-7, with a tentative D call TRBD2 (5 bases). V was shortened by 3 bases and J by 1 base, with 10 bases between the two germline ends. This CDR3 is 13 amino acids long. Germline CDR1 reads SQVTM; CDR2 reads ANQGSEA. The CDR3 region is CSVDTGGSYEQYF. CDR3 bases: TGCAGCGTTGACACCGGCGGGTCCTACGAGCAGTACTTC.

This clonotype was recorded many times. This chain links TRBV11-2 with TRBJ2-1, with 11 bases fitting TRBD1. This CDR3 is built from 15 residues. Unmatched junction bases numbered 8, after V lost 3 bases and J lost 10 bases. The germline CDR1 and CDR2 sequences are SGHAT and FQNNGV. DNA of the CDR3: TGTGCCAGCAGCTTGGGACAGGGGGTCACTAGGGAGCAGTTCTTC. It specifies CASSLGQGVTREQFF. The variable domain in full, completed from reference TRBV11-2 and TRBJ2-1, reads EAGVAQSPRYKIIEKRQSVAFWCNPISGHATLYWYQQILGQGPKLLIQFQNNGVVDDSQLPKDRFSAERLKGVDSTLKIQPAKLEDSAVYLCASSLGQGVTREQFFGPGTRLTVL.

The CDR3 sequence is CAWSVLSVGRTEAFF. CDR3 coding DNA: TGTGCCTGGAGTGTACTGTCAGTGGGGCGGACTGAAGCTTTCTTT. V gene TRBV30 combines with J gene TRBJ1-1; tentative D call: TRBD1 (5 bases). Trimming shortened V by 0 bases and J by 5 bases, and 16 bases separated the two germline ends. The CDR3 is 15 amino acids. Germline V gene lookup returns CDR1 GTSNPN and CDR2 SVGIG (reference sequence).

Comments on this clonotype: This may arise from a read error, as a much more abundant clone is one base away. This sequence joins TRBV7-2 and TRBJ1-5; D gene unclear. The CDR3 consists of 14 residues. Deletions cut 3 bases from V and 5 bases from J, with 11 bases between. The germline V gene encodes CDR1 SGHTA and CDR2 FQGNSA. The CDR3 sequence is CASSFRFGDQPQHF. The CDR3 DNA is TGTGCCAGCAGCTTTAGATTTGGGGATCAGCCCCAGCATTTT.

Only a few counts were recorded for this clonotype. This chain connects TRBV12-3 or TRBV12-4 to TRBJ1-1, with D possibly matching TRBD1 (5 bases). The V gene lost 5 bases and the J gene lost 7 bases, with 11 bases spanning the gap. This CDR3 spans 12 amino acids. The CDR3 spells CASSGDGFEAFF. The CDR3 DNA reads as TGTGCCAGCAGTGGGGACGGGTTTGAAGCTTTCTTT.

In the case of this clonotype: A much larger clone differs by one base, so this may be a read error. The J gene is TRBJ2-7, the V gene TRBV7-2; D might be TRBD1 (5 bases). Germline CDR1 and CDR2: SGHTA and FQGNSA. V was trimmed by 5 bases and J by 3 bases, leaving 11 bases between them. The CDR3 totals 13 residues. This CDR3 reads CASSQGFRYEQYF. As DNA, the CDR3 is TGTGCCAGCAGCCAGGGATTTCGCTACGAGCAGTACTTC.

This clonotype was seen many times. CDR3 region: CSARAGALSEQYF. The CDR3 DNA reads as TGCAGTGCTAGAGCGGGGGCCCTTTCCGAGCAGTACTTC. The chain is built from TRBV20-1 and TRBJ2-7; D may be TRBD1 or TRBD2 (6 bases each). The length of the CDR3 is 13 residues. Trimming cost V 1 base and J 6 bases, with 13 bases left between them. Germline V gene lookup returns CDR1 DFQATT and CDR2 SNEGSKA (reference sequence).